This record looks at one T cell receptor (beta chain) sequence and its context. Its antigen is undetermined. The assay ran at deep level. Sequencing was performed with immunoSEQ multiplex PCR; in TCRdb, only in-frame clones are kept and a portion is missing. The data hold over 1.4 million clones, with roughly 97% observed a single time. The sample belongs to a study of shared clonotypes between healthy human individuals. Across the study: Donors had three CD4 naive, three CD4 memory, two CD8 naive and one CD8 memory plate apiece.

Study findings and constraints: Sequencing depth was a factor that was expected to affect clonotype sharing among donors. When compared with the clonotypes that were shared by all four sorted-subset donors, the non-shared clonotypes turned out to have lower generation probabilities.

The specimen sequenced was naive CD4+ T cells sorted from blood. Regarding subset: CD45RA+ positively selected. This clonotype was sampled from a man aged 25-45 years in good health.

This CDR3 is CASSEGGRVAGELFF. For the CDR3, the DNA is TGCGCCAGCAGCGAGGGGGGGCGCGTGGCCGGGGAGCTGTTTTTT. The chain carries TRBV5-1 and TRBJ2-2; D is possibly TRBD2 (7 bases). Germline V gene lookup returns CDR1 SGHRS and CDR2 YFSETQ. V gave up 4 bases and J gave up 6 bases, with 16 bases separating them. The CDR3 length is 15 residues.